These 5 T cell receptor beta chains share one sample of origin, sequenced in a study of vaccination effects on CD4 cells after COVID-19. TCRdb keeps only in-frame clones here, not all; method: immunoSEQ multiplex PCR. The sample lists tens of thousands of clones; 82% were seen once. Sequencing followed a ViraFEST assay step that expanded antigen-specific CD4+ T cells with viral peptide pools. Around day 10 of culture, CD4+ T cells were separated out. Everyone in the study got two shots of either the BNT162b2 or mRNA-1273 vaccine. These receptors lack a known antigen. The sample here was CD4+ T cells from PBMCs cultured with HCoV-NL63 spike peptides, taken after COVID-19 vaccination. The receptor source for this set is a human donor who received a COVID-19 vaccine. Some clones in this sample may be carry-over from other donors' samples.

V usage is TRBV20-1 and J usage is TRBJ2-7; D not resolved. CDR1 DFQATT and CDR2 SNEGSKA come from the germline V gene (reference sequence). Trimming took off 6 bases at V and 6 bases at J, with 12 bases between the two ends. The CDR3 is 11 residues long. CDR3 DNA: TGCAGTGCCTATAAGGGTAGCGAGCAGTACGTC. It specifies CSAYKGSEQYV.

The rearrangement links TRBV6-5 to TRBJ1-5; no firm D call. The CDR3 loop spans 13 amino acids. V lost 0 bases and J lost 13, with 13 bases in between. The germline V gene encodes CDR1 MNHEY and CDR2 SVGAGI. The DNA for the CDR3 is TGTGCCAGCAGTTACTCGCAGAACATGATGCAGCATTTT. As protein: CASSYSQNMMQHF.

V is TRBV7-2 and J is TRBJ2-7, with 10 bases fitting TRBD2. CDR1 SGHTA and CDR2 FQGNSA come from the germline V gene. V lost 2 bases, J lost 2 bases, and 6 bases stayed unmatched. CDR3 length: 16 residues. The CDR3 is CASSLSIAGGPYEQYV. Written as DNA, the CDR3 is TGTGCCAGCAGCTTATCTATAGCGGGGGGACCCTACGAGCAGTACGTC.

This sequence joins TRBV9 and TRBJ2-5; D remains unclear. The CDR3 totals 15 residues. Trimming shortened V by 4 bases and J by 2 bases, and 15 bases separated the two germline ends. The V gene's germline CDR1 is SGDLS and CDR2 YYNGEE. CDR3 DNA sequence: TGTGCCAGCAGCCCGAAGGGTTCTCTGCAAGAGACCCAGTACTTC. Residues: CASSPKGSLQETQYF.

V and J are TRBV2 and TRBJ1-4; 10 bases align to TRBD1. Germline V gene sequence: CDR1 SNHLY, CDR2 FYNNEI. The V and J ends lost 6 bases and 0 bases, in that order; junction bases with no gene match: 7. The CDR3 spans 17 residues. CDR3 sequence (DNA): TGTGCCAGCAGGCCGGGACAGGGGCTATCAACTAATGAAAAACTGTTTTTT. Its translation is CASRPGQGLSTNEKLFF.